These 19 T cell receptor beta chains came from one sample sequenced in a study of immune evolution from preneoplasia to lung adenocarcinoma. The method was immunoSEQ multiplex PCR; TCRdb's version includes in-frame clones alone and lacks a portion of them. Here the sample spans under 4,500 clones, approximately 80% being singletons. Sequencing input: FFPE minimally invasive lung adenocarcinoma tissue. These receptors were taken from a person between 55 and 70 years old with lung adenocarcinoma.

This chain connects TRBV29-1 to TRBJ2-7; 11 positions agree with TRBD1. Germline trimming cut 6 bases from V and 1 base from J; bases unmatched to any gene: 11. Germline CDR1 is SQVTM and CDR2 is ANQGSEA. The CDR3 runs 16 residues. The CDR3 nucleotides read TGCAGCGTCGAAACCCCCAGGGACAGGGGGTCCTACGAGCAGTACTTC. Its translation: CSVETPRDRGSYEQYF.

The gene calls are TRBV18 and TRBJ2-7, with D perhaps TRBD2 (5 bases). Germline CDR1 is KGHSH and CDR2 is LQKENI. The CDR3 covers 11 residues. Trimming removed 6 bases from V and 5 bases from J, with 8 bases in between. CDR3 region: CASSLGDEQYF. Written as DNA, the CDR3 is TGTGCCAGCTCCCTCGGGGACGAGCAGTACTTC.

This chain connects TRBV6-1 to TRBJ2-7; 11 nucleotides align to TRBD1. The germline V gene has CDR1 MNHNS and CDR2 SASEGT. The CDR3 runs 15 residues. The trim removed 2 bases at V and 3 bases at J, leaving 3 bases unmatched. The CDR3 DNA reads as TGTGCCAGCAGTGAAACCGGGACAGGGGGCTACGAGCAGTACTTC. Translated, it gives CASSETGTGGYEQYF.

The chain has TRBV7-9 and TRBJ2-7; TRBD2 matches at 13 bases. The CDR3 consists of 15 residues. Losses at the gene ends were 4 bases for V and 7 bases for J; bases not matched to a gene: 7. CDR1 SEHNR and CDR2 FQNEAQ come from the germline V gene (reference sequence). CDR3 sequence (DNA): TGTGCCAGCAGCTCCCGGACTAGCGGGAGAGGGGAGCAGTACTTC. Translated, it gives CASSSRTSGRGEQYF.

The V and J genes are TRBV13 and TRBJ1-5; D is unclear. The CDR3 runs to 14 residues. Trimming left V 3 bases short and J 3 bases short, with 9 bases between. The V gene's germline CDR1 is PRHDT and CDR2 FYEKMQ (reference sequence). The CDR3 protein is CASSLGSYNQPQHF. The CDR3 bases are TGTGCCAGCAGCTTGGGTTCTTACAATCAGCCCCAGCATTTT.

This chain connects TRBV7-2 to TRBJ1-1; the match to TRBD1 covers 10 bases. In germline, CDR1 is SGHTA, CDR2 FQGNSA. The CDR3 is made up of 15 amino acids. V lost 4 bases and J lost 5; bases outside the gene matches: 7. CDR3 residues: CASSSGTGVMTEAFF. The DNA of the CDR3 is TGTGCCAGCAGCTCCGGGACAGGGGTGATGACTGAAGCTTTCTTT.

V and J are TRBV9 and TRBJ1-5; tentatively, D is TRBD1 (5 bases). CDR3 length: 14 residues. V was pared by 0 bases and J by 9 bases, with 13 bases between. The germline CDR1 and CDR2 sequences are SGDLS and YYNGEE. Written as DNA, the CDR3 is TGTGCCAGCAGCGTAGGGGAGGGGTACCTGCCCCAGCATTTT. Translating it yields CASSVGEGYLPQHF.

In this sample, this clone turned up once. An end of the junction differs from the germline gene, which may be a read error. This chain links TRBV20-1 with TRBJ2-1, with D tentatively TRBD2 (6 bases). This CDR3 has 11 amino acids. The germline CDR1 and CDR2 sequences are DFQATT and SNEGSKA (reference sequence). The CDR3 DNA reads TGCAGTGCTAGTGGGAGGCGTCGTGCGGTCTTC. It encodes CSASGRRRAVF.

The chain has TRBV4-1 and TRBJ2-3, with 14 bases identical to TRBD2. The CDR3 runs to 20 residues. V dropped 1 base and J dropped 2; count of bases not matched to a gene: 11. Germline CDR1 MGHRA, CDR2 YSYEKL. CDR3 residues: CASSQGGLAGAQPITDTQYF. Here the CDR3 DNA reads TGCGCCAGCAGCCAAGGGGGACTAGCGGGAGCACAGCCGATCACAGATACGCAGTATTTT.

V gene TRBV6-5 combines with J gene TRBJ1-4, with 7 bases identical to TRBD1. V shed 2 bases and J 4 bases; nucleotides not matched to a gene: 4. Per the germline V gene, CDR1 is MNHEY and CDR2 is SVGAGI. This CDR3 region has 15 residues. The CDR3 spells CASSYTTGNNEKLFF. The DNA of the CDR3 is TGTGCCAGCAGTTACACGACAGGGAATAATGAAAAACTGTTTTTT.

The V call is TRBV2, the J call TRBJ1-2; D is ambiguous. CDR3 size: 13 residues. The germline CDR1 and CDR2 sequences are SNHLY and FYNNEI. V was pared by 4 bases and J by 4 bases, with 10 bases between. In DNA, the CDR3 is TGTGCCAGCAGTGCAAACACGGTCTATGGCTACACCTTC. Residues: CASSANTVYGYTF.

The CDR3, as DNA: TGTGCCAGCAACCCGGGGGGCGGATATGGCTACACCTTC. It is translated as CASNPGGGYGYTF. The chain joins TRBV6-5 to TRBJ1-2; maybe TRBD1 (6 bases). The CDR3 contains 13 residues. V was pared by 7 bases and J by 5 bases, with 14 bases between. Germline V gives CDR1 MNHEY, CDR2 SVGAGI.

CDR3 nucleotide sequence: TGTGCCAGCAGCGCTTCTAGCGGGAGGGTCTTTGAGCAGTTCTTC. Protein: CASSASSGRVFEQFF. The V and J genes are TRBV7-8 and TRBJ2-1, with 12 bases identical to TRBD2. Germline trimming cut 5 bases from V and 9 bases from J; bases unmatched to any gene: 8. The CDR3 loop spans 15 amino acids. Per the germline V gene, CDR1 is SGHVS and CDR2 is FQNEAQ.

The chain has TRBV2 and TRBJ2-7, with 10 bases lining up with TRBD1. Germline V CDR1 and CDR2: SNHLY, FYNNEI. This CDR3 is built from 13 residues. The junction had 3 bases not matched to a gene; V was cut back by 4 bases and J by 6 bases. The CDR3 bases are TGTGCCAGCAGTGCGGGACAGGGGTTCGAGCAGTACTTC. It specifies CASSAGQGFEQYF.

The CDR3 DNA sequence: TGCAGCGTTGACGTGGGGGGCGGCTTGGAGACCCAGTACTTC. Amino acids: CSVDVGGGLETQYF. V is TRBV29-1 and J is TRBJ2-5, with D perhaps given as TRBD1 or TRBD2 (6 bases each). Germline V gene data show CDR1 as SQVTM and CDR2 as ANQGSEA. Trimming took off 3 bases at V and 5 bases at J, with 16 bases between the two ends. The CDR3 length is 14 residues.

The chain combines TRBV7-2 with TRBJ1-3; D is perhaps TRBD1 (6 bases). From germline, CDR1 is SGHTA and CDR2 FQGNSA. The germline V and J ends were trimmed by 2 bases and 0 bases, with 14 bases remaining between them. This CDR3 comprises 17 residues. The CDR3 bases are TGTGCCAGCAGCTTACGGCCAGGGGACCTCTCTGGAAACACCATATATTTT. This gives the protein CASSLRPGDLSGNTIYF.

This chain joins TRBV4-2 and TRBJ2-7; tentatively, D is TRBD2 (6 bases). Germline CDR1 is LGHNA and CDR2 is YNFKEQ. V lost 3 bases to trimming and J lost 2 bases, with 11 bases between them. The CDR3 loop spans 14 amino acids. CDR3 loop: CASSQSSAAYEQYF. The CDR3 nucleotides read TGTGCCAGCAGCCAGTCTAGCGCTGCCTACGAGCAGTACTTC.

CDR3 DNA sequence: TGTGCCAGCAGCTTAACTTCTGGGGCCAACGTCCTGACTTTC. Its protein is CASSLTSGANVLTF. The chain combines TRBV11-2 with TRBJ2-6; D gene uncertain. With 2 bases removed from V and 1 base from J, the gap between germline ends came to 3 bases. This CDR3 has 14 residues. CDR1 is SGHAT and CDR2 is FQNNGV in the germline V gene.

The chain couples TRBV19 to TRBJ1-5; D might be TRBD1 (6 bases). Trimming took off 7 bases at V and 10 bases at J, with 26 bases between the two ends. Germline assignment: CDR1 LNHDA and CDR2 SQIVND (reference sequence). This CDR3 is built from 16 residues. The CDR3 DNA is TGTGCCAGTACAGGGGACGGACGGTTGAGAGGTCGACCCCAGCATTTT. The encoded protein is CASTGDGRLRGRPQHF.